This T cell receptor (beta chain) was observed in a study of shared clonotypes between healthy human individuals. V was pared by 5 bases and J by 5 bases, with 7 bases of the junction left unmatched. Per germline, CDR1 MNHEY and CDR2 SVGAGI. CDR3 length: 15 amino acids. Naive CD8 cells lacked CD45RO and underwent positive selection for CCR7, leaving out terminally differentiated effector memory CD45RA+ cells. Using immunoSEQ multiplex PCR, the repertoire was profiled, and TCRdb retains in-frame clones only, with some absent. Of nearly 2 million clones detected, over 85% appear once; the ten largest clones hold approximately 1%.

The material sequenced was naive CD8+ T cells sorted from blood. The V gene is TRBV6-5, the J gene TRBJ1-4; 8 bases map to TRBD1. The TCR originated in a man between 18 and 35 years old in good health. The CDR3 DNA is TGTGCCAGCAGTCGCCCTCGGACAGGGAATGAAAAACTGTTTTTT. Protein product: CASSRPRTGNEKLFF.